The 8 T cell receptor beta chains below all came from one sample that was sequenced in a study of cytomegalovirus exposure and HLA in healthy donors. In the PCR, 60 Vbeta and 13 Jbeta primers were used. The data were produced by immunoSEQ multiplex PCR, yet TCRdb's version contains in-frame clones alone and is incomplete. The sample lists some 190,000 clones, 65% to 75% occurring once. The specimen was PBMCs. Source of these receptors: a man aged 25-45 years in good health and CMV-seropositive.

This clone has a handful of counts. The chain links TRBV7-2 to TRBJ1-2; D may be TRBD1 (6 bases). This CDR3 comprises 14 residues. CDR1 and CDR2 (germline): SGHTA, FQGNSA. Trimming pared 7 bases from V and 4 bases from J, leaving 16 bases between. The DNA for the CDR3 is TGTGCCAGCACCTTGGGGGCAGGAGTCTATGGCTACACCTTC. Amino acid sequence: CASTLGAGVYGYTF.

In DNA, the CDR3 is TGTGCCAGCAGCTCCACGGGGGGGAGCACAGATACGCAGTATTTT. Translating gives CASSSTGGSTDTQYF. V is TRBV7-2 and J is TRBJ2-3, with 8 nucleotides matching TRBD2. CDR3 length equals 15 residues. Germline loops: CDR1 SGHTA, CDR2 FQGNSA. Trimming removed 4 bases from V and 0 bases from J; junction bases left unmatched: 3.

This chain uses TRBV7-2 with TRBJ2-5; unclear D gene. V was pared by 5 bases and J by 2 bases, with 9 bases between. Germline V gene data show CDR1 as SGHTA and CDR2 as FQGNSA. The CDR3 totals 13 residues. The CDR3 nucleotides are TGTGCCAGCAGCGTTGGCGGACAAGAGACCCAGTACTTC. This translates into CASSVGGQETQYF. Full variable domain (remainder filled in from reference TRBV7-2 and TRBJ2-5): GAGVSQSPSNKVTEKGKDVELRCDPISGHTALYWYRQSLGQGLEFLIYFQGNSAPDKSGLPSDRFSAERTGGSVSTLTIQRTQQEDSAVYLCASSVGGQETQYFGPGTRLLVL.

The chain recombines TRBV19 with TRBJ2-1, with 7 bases lining up with TRBD2. V lost 7 bases and J lost 8; bases outside the gene matches: 14. The germline CDR1 and CDR2 sequences are LNHDA and SQIVND (reference sequence). The CDR3 has 15 residues. CDR3 amino acids: CASKSGVAGGDEQFF. As DNA, the CDR3 is TGTGCCAGTAAATCGGGGGTAGCGGGTGGCGATGAGCAGTTCTTC. Full variable domain (rest looked up from reference TRBV19 and TRBJ2-1): DGGITQSPKYLFRKEGQNVTLSCEQNLNHDAMYWYRQDPGQGLRLIYYSQIVNDFQKGDIAEGYSVSREKKESFPLTVTSAQKNPTAFYLCASKSGVAGGDEQFFGPGTRLTVL.

The chain is built from TRBV6-6 and TRBJ2-5; 8 nucleotides agree with TRBD2. The CDR3 consists of 14 residues. Unmatched junction bases numbered 12, after V lost 6 bases and J lost 9 bases. Germline assignment: CDR1 MNHNY and CDR2 SVGAGI (reference sequence). The CDR3 coding sequence is TGTGCCAGCAGCCCCTCAGCGGGAGCCCCCCCCCAGTACTTC. Translation: CASSPSAGAPPQYF.

The gene calls are TRBV7-9 and TRBJ2-7; possible D gene TRBD2, 5 bases. CDR3 length equals 15 residues. V was pared by 5 bases and J by 0 bases, with 14 bases between. The V gene's germline CDR1 is SEHNR and CDR2 FQNEAQ (reference sequence). The CDR3 here is CASSLLDISSYEQYF. CDR3 nucleotide sequence: TGTGCCAGCAGCCTACTAGACATTAGCTCCTACGAGCAGTACTTC.

The chain is built from TRBV7-9 and TRBJ1-2; D not resolved. The CDR3 spans 12 residues. Trimming pared 5 bases from V and 5 bases from J, leaving 9 bases between. Germline CDR1 reads SEHNR; CDR2 reads FQNEAQ (reference sequence). In nucleotides, the CDR3 is TGTGCCAGCAGCCGGGAGGTGTATGGCTACACCTTC. The encoded protein is CASSREVYGYTF. The full variable domain, completed using reference TRBV7-9 and TRBJ1-2, is DTGVSQNPRHKITKRGQNVTFRCDPISEHNRLYWYRQTLGQGPEFLTYFQNEAQLEKSRLLSDRFSAERPKGSFSTLEIQRTEQGDSAMYLCASSREVYGYTFGSGTRLTVV.

This chain joins TRBV10-3 and TRBJ1-2; tentatively, D is TRBD1 (5 bases). Trimming removed 8 bases from V and 4 bases from J, with 14 bases in between. This CDR3 has 13 residues. The germline V gene has CDR1 ENHRY and CDR2 SYGVKD. This CDR3 is CAIRPGGPYGYTF. CDR3 in DNA: TGTGCCATCCGCCCGGGGGGACCCTATGGCTACACCTTC.